Below, 2 T cell receptor gamma chains from the same sample are listed, as sequenced in a study of gamma-delta T cells after stem cell transplantation. With CATT, TCRdb re-called clones from the RT-PCR reads. This repertoire shows hundreds of gamma-chain clones, approximately 9.9% found once; its top ten account for around two fifths. Source material: gamma-delta T cells. The receptor source for this set is a human donor. It is not recorded whose cells these are; they may come from a transplant donor.

This clone ranks as hyperexpanded. Within the sample, other DNA sequences also encode this same CDR3. This chain joins TRGV9 and TRGJP. The CDR3 length is 16 residues. With V trimmed by 0 bases and J by 6 bases, 2 bases remained unmatched. The germline V gene encodes CDR1 GITISATS and CDR2 ISYDGTV (reference sequence). The CDR3 loop is CALWEVRELGKKIKVF. Written as DNA, the CDR3 is TGTGCCTTGTGGGAGGTGCGAGAGTTGGGCAAAAAAATCAAGGTATTT.

The CDR3 region is CALRGEQQELGKKIKVF. The DNA for the CDR3 is TGTGCCTTGAGGGGGGAGCAGCAAGAGTTGGGCAAAAAAATCAAGGTATTT. V gene TRGV9 combines with J gene TRGJP. Trimming at V came to 9 bases and at J to 3 bases, leaving 11 bases not matched to a gene. This CDR3 has 17 amino acids. Germline V gene lookup returns CDR1 GITISATS and CDR2 ISYDGTV (reference sequence).